A single sample is the source of the 10 T cell receptor beta chains below, sequenced in a study of beta chain features in type 1 diabetes listed by TCRdb under 2018. Library method: the immunoSEQ multiplex PCR assay. The entire amount of isolated RNA was reverse transcribed using the High Capacity cDNA Reverse Transcription Kit, so the sequenced TCRB transcripts were expressed ones. Not all clones reach the TCRdb copy of this immuneACCESS table, which keeps in-frame sequences only. Checked studies attribute under half of the gap to unresolved V genes and leave the rest unexplained. The sample table contains 300,000 to 350,000 clones; only one count was recorded for around 9.3% of them. The leading ten clones occupy 1% of the sample. Here is what the overall study found, with its caveats: In all four CD4+ subsets, TCRB CDR3 length was moderately but significantly shorter in type 1 diabetes patients.

The antigens these receptors bind are not known. The specimen was central memory CD4+ T cells from blood. Every receptor here comes from a man aged 25 to 45 with type 1 diabetes.

This clone has just a few counts. This chain connects TRBV18 to TRBJ2-5, with D uncertain. The CDR3 runs to 12 residues. V was shortened by 4 bases and J by 2 bases, with 5 bases between the two germline ends. Germline CDR1 reads KGHSH; CDR2 reads LQKENI. CDR3 bases: TGTGCCAGCTCACTTACTCAAGAGACCCAGTACTTC. It codes for CASSLTQETQYF.

Comments on this clone: One end of the junction varies from germline; a read error may be responsible. The rearrangement uses TRBV7-7 and TRBJ2-2; either TRBD1 or TRBD2 may fit D (6 bases each). This CDR3 contains 14 residues. From germline, CDR1 is SSHAT and CDR2 FNYEAQ (reference sequence). The CDR3 DNA reads as TGTGCTAGCAGCCAAAGAAGGGGGGACCGGGAGCTGTTTTTT. This sequence encodes CASSQRRGDRELFF.

The chain is built from TRBV9 and TRBJ1-5; the D gene is possibly TRBD1 (6 bases). Germline lookup yields CDR1 SGDLS and CDR2 YYNGEE. Trimming shortened V by 3 bases and J by 1 base, and 11 bases separated the two germline ends. The CDR3 runs to 15 residues. The CDR3 region is CASSAAGESNQPQHF. The CDR3 region has the DNA TGTGCCAGCAGCGCCGCAGGGGAGAGCAATCAGCCCCAGCATTTT.

The rearrangement uses TRBV28 and TRBJ2-3; TRBD2 matches 12 bases. The CDR3 loop spans 17 amino acids. CDR1 is MDHEN, CDR2 SYDVKM, per germline. V shed 1 base, J shed 2 bases, and the junction held 4 bases outside the gene matches. CDR3 in DNA: TGTGCCAGCAGTTTATTTTCTAGCGGGGGGGACACAGATACGCAGTATTTT. It codes for CASSLFSSGGDTDTQYF.

This clone was detected once. The rearrangement links TRBV12-5 to TRBJ2-7; D uncertain. Germline assignment: CDR1 LGHNT and CDR2 FRNRAP. Trimming left V 6 bases short and J 4 bases short, with 7 bases between. The CDR3 contains 11 residues. CDR3 loop: CASGNSYEQYF. DNA of the CDR3: TGTGCTAGTGGGAACAGTTACGAGCAGTACTTC.

This clone has only a few counts. The gene calls are TRBV6-5 and TRBJ2-5; TRBD2 is a possible D gene (6 bases). V dropped 6 bases and J dropped 3 bases, with 11 bases sitting between them. This CDR3 has 13 amino acids. Per germline, CDR1 MNHEY and CDR2 SVGAGI. The chain's CDR3 is CASSRLGEETQYF. The CDR3 DNA reads TGTGCCAGCAGCCGACTAGGAGAAGAGACCCAGTACTTC.

This clone has a handful of counts. V is TRBV5-1 and J is TRBJ1-1, with D possibly TRBD1 on 5 matching bases. The CDR3 covers 16 residues. CDR1 and CDR2 (germline): SGHRS, YFSETQ. Between the trimmed V and J ends, which lost 0 bases and 3 bases, there was a span of 15 bases. CDR3 amino acids: CASSLDGTTGYTEAFF. For the CDR3, the DNA is TGCGCCAGCAGCTTGGATGGGACTACGGGTTACACTGAAGCTTTCTTT.

To note about this clone: In the same sample, other DNA sequences code for this CDR3. The rearrangement uses TRBV2 and TRBJ2-5, with 11 bases matching TRBD2. Germline CDR1 is SNHLY and CDR2 is FYNNEI. V lost 4 bases to trimming and J lost 4 bases; unmatched junction nucleotides: 2. The CDR3 consists of 14 residues. The CDR3 sequence is CASSALAGGETQYF. In nucleotides, the CDR3 is TGTGCCAGCAGTGCGCTAGCGGGGGGAGAGACCCAGTACTTC.

The sample holds a few counts of this clone. The chain carries TRBV7-9 and TRBJ2-3; 11 nucleotides align to TRBD1. The germline CDR1 and CDR2 sequences are SEHNR and FQNEAQ (reference sequence). Trimming cost V 2 bases and J 4 bases; bases outside gene matches: 8. CDR3 length: 17 amino acids. The CDR3 DNA reads as TGTGCCAGCAGCTTAATTGAAAGGACAGGGGGCTCAGATACGCAGTATTTT. It specifies CASSLIERTGGSDTQYF.

J is TRBJ2-7 and V is TRBV1. TRBV1 is a listed pseudogene. CDR3 length: 13 residues. The CDR3 here is CTSSQEYVYEQYF. The CDR3 DNA reads TGCACCAGCAGCCAAGAGTACGTCTACGAGCAGTACTTC.